What follows are 14 T cell receptor beta chains derived from one specimen sequenced in a study of T cell responses to AZD1222 COVID-19 vaccine. TCRdb's copy holds only in-frame clones and misses some; the assay was immunoSEQ multiplex PCR. The top ten hold over 6.5% of the sample, which has roughly 29,000 clones, 93% seen once. The specimen comprised peripheral blood, sampled on day 0 of AZD1222 vaccination. The receptors stem from an adult in good health.

The J gene is TRBJ2-1, the V gene TRBV10-3; 8 bases align to TRBD2. The V gene's germline CDR1 is ENHRY and CDR2 SYGVKD. V gave up 1 base and J gave up 8 bases; unmatched junction bases: 7. The CDR3 is 15 amino acids. DNA for the CDR3: TGTGCCATCAGTGAGTTCAGCGGGAGTAGGGATGAGCAGTTCTTC. This codes for CAISEFSGSRDEQFF.

This chain links TRBV25-1 with TRBJ2-7, with TRBD1 identical over 8 bases. The germline V gene has CDR1 MGHDK and CDR2 SYGVNS. The ends lost 4 bases at V and 0 bases at J; junction bases unmatched: 5. The CDR3 totals 15 residues. In DNA form, the CDR3 reads TGTGCCAGCAGTGCCTCGGGACAGGTCTCCTACGAGCAGTACTTC. This gives the protein CASSASGQVSYEQYF.

The chain recombines TRBV4-3 with TRBJ1-1; tentative D call: TRBD1 (6 bases). The CDR3 totals 15 residues. Deletions cut 1 base from V and 1 base from J, with 10 bases between. CDR1 is LGHNA, CDR2 YSLEER, per germline. The CDR3 spells CASSQAGTQNTEAFF. In DNA, the CDR3 is TGCGCCAGCAGCCAAGCCGGGACACAGAACACTGAAGCTTTCTTT.

The chain has TRBV19 and TRBJ1-2, with D maybe TRBD1 (5 bases). The CDR3 extends over 16 amino acids. V gave up 7 bases and J gave up 3 bases, with 21 bases separating them. Germline CDR1 is LNHDA and CDR2 is SQIVND (reference sequence). The DNA for the CDR3 is TGTGCCAGTAACCTTCCCCTAAACAGGCGGGACTATGGCTACACCTTC. Its translation: CASNLPLNRRDYGYTF.

The chain combines TRBV2 with TRBJ1-6; maybe TRBD1 (5 bases). Germline V CDR1 and CDR2: SNHLY, FYNNEI. Trimming removed 1 base at V and 6 bases at J, with 13 bases between. The CDR3 loop spans 16 amino acids. The CDR3 region is CASSEVGGRANSPLHF. In DNA, the CDR3 is TGTGCCAGCAGTGAAGTAGGTGGCAGGGCTAATTCACCCCTCCACTTT.

The V and J genes are TRBV7-2 and TRBJ2-7, with 10 bases fitting TRBD1. J lost 5 bases, V lost 3 bases, and 10 bases had no gene match. The germline gives CDR1 SGHTA, CDR2 FQGNSA. The CDR3 loop spans 16 amino acids. The CDR3: CASSLGARDRGDEQYF. The CDR3 bases are TGTGCCAGCAGCTTGGGAGCCAGGGACAGGGGAGACGAGCAGTACTTC. Using reference TRBV7-2 and TRBJ2-7 for the parts outside the CDR3, the full variable domain is GAGVSQSPSNKVTEKGKDVELRCDPISGHTALYWYRQSLGQGLEFLIYFQGNSAPDKSGLPSDRFSAERTGGSVSTLTIQRTQQEDSAVYLCASSLGARDRGDEQYFGPGTRLTVT.

J is TRBJ1-4 and V is TRBV10-3, with D possibly matching TRBD1 (5 bases). Between the trimmed V and J ends, which lost 2 bases and 0 bases, there was a span of 19 bases. Germline CDR1 reads ENHRY; CDR2 reads SYGVKD. The CDR3 length is 19 residues. Written as DNA, the CDR3 is TGTGCCATCAGTGAGAGGGGAGGGACGAACGTTGCAACTAATGAAAAACTGTTTTTT. Encoded protein: CAISERGGTNVATNEKLFF.

The chain joins TRBV29-1 to TRBJ2-2; 7 bases are shared with TRBD1. This CDR3 is built from 12 residues. V shed 8 bases and J 7 bases; nucleotides not matched to a gene: 7. CDR1 SQVTM and CDR2 ANQGSEA come from the germline V gene. The CDR3 nucleotides are TGCAGCATCGGGACAGACTACGGGGAGCTGTTTTTT. This encodes CSIGTDYGELFF.

V and J are TRBV7-2 and TRBJ1-2; no definite D call. The germline gives CDR1 SGHTA, CDR2 FQGNSA. The CDR3 contains 14 residues. Trimming took 0 bases from V and 4 from J, leaving 9 bases between them. CDR3 loop: CASSLALEFYGYTF. The DNA of the CDR3 is TGTGCCAGCAGCTTAGCCCTGGAGTTCTATGGCTACACCTTC.

The gene calls are TRBV6-5 and TRBJ1-6, with TRBD1 matching over 10 bases. The CDR3 totals 15 residues. Germline V gene lookup returns CDR1 MNHEY and CDR2 SVGAGI. V trimming: 7 bases; J trimming: 7 bases; junction bases outside the gene matches: 7. CDR3 sequence reads: CASKGDRGPNSPLHF. The CDR3 DNA reads as TGTGCCAGCAAGGGAGACAGGGGGCCGAATTCACCCCTCCACTTT.

This clone was detected only once. J is TRBJ2-1 and V is TRBV12-3 or TRBV12-4, with a tentative D call TRBD2 (5 bases). The CDR3 sequence is 13 residues long. The ends were cut back, 2 bases at V and 6 bases at J, with 8 bases in the middle. CDR3 bases: TGTGCCAGCAGTTTACAGGAGGCCAATGAGCAGTTCTTC. Amino acid sequence: CASSLQEANEQFF.

This clone was seen only once. The V gene is TRBV24-1, the J gene TRBJ2-5; possible D gene TRBD2, 7 bases. The germline gives CDR1 KGHDR, CDR2 SFDVKD. V gave up 7 bases and J gave up 3 bases, with 17 bases separating them. This CDR3 has 15 amino acids. DNA for the CDR3: TGTGCCACCAGCCCAGGGGAGGGCTATGAAGAGACCCAGTACTTC. Translation: CATSPGEGYEETQYF.

The chain combines TRBV5-1 with TRBJ1-1, with 11 bases lining up with TRBD1. Germline assignment: CDR1 SGHRS and CDR2 YFSETQ. CDR3 length: 14 residues. With 3 bases clipped from V and 5 bases from J, the junction kept 3 bases outside the gene matches. CDR3 DNA: TGCGCCAGCAGCTGGACAGGGGGCGCGACTGAAGCTTTCTTT. Translating it yields CASSWTGGATEAFF.

The chain has TRBV10-3 and TRBJ2-1; 8 bases fit TRBD2. Trimming cost V 7 bases and J 7 bases; bases outside gene matches: 9. The CDR3 loop spans 14 amino acids. In germline, CDR1 is ENHRY, CDR2 SYGVKD. The CDR3 region has the DNA TGTGCCATCAAGACGGGAGGGGACGGTAATGAGCAGTTCTTC. Translation: CAIKTGGDGNEQFF.